The next 29 T cell receptor beta chains were all read from a single sample in a study of blood T cell repertoires in COVID-19. Assay: immunoSEQ multiplex PCR; the TCRdb copy retains only in-frame clones and omits some. This sample yields a few hundred thousand clones, of which about 87% are seen a single time; 1.5% to 2% belongs to the top ten. Sequenced material: peripheral blood. All receptors come from a man between 65 and 85 years old with acute or convalescent COVID-19.

V and J are TRBV3-1 (or the pseudogene TRBV3-2) and TRBJ2-5, with D perhaps matching TRBD2 (6 bases). This CDR3 is 15 amino acids long. V was pared by 4 bases and J by 0 bases, with 12 bases between. Germline lookup yields CDR1 LGHDT and CDR2 YNNKEL (reference sequence). The CDR3 here is CASSPYSGYQETQYF. CDR3 DNA: TGTGCCAGCAGCCCGTATAGCGGATACCAAGAGACCCAGTACTTC.

The rearrangement links TRBV3-1 (or the pseudogene TRBV3-2) to TRBJ2-1; TRBD2 matches at 8 bases. V gave up 4 bases and J gave up 4 bases; unmatched junction bases: 6. Germline lookup yields CDR1 LGHDT and CDR2 YNNKEL (reference sequence). This CDR3 contains 15 residues. CDR3 sequence reads: CASSPIAGLYNEQFF. CDR3 DNA sequence: TGTGCCAGCAGCCCTATAGCGGGACTATACAATGAGCAGTTCTTC.

This chain links TRBV7-2 with TRBJ1-1; D is ambiguous. V gave up 1 base and J gave up 0 bases, with 6 bases separating them. Germline CDR1 SGHTA, CDR2 FQGNSA. This CDR3 region has 14 residues. CDR3 in DNA: TGTGCCAGCAGCTTAGTTCGGTTGAACACTGAAGCTTTCTTT. It is translated as CASSLVRLNTEAFF.

The chain combines TRBV19 with TRBJ2-5, with 11 bases lining up with TRBD2. After removal of 6 bases from V and 7 bases from J, the junction contained 10 bases not matched to a gene. The CDR3 is 15 amino acids. Per the germline V gene, CDR1 is LNHDA and CDR2 is SQIVND (reference sequence). This chain's CDR3 is CASSRLAGGPVTQYF. The CDR3 nucleotides read TGTGCCAGTAGCCGTCTAGCGGGAGGTCCAGTGACCCAGTACTTC.

This chain uses TRBV4-2 with TRBJ2-7, with 11 bases matching TRBD2. CDR1 and CDR2 from the germline V gene are LGHNA and YNFKEQ. This CDR3 spans 15 amino acids. J was trimmed by 3 bases and V by 3 bases; bases with no gene match: 4. The CDR3 here is CASSQGLAGGYEQYF. DNA for the CDR3: TGTGCCAGCAGCCAGGGGCTAGCGGGAGGCTACGAGCAGTACTTC.

This clone was seen only once. The chain links TRBV30 to TRBJ2-6; no reliable D call. Germline loops: CDR1 GTSNPN, CDR2 SVGIG (reference sequence). With 4 bases removed from V and 0 bases from J, the gap between germline ends came to 13 bases. The CDR3 has 16 amino acids. CDR3 residues: CAWTRDTLSGANVLTF. The DNA of the CDR3 is TGTGCCTGGACCCGAGACACCCTCTCTGGGGCCAACGTCCTGACTTTC.

A word on this clone: Other nucleotide sequences in the sample specify the same CDR3. V is TRBV18 and J is TRBJ1-5; 9 bases fit TRBD1. The CDR3 consists of 15 residues. V was clipped by 6 bases and J by 1 base; unmatched bases: 4. Germline CDR1 reads KGHSH; CDR2 reads LQKENI. The CDR3 DNA sequence: TGTGCCAGCTCCCTACAGGGGGCGAGCAATCAGCCCCAGCATTTT. It yields the protein CASSLQGASNQPQHF. Supplemented by reference TRBV18 and TRBJ1-5, the full variable domain reads NAGVMQNPRHLVRRRGQEARLRCSPMKGHSHVYWYRQLPEEGLKFMVYLQKENIIDESGMPKERFSAEFPKEGPSILRIQQVVRGDSAAYFCASSLQGASNQPQHFGDGTRLSIL.

The DNA of the CDR3 is TGTGCCAGCAGCTTGACACTTAACACTGAAGCTTTCTTT. Its protein product is CASSLTLNTEAFF. The V and J genes are TRBV12-3 or TRBV12-4 and TRBJ1-1; D unclear. The V end lost 6 bases, the J end lost 2 bases, and 10 bases lay between the germline ends. The CDR3 runs 13 residues.

This sequence joins TRBV7-3 and TRBJ2-1; 7 bases match TRBD2. CDR1 SGHTA and CDR2 FQGTGA come from the germline V gene. Germline trimming cut 2 bases from V and 8 bases from J; bases unmatched to any gene: 9. The CDR3 contains 15 residues. In nucleotides, the CDR3 is TGTGCCAGCAGCTTATGGGCGGGAGAGATCGATGAGCAGTTCTTC. Its protein product is CASSLWAGEIDEQFF.

The rearrangement links TRBV6-5 to TRBJ1-1; D remains ambiguous. V gave up 2 bases and J gave up 1 base, with 11 bases separating them. The CDR3 sequence is 15 residues long. Germline V gives CDR1 MNHEY, CDR2 SVGAGI. CDR3 sequence (DNA): TGTGCCAGCAGTTACGATCCTATTTCGAACACTGAAGCTTTCTTT. Amino acids: CASSYDPISNTEAFF.

V usage is TRBV4-1 and J usage is TRBJ1-4; the D is unclear. Trimming took off 0 bases at V and 0 bases at J, with 5 bases between the two ends. Looked up from germline, CDR1 is MGHRA and CDR2 is YSYEKL. This CDR3 contains 15 residues. CDR3 in amino acids: CASSQDQTTNEKLFF. The CDR3 nucleotides are TGCGCCAGCAGCCAAGATCAAACAACTAATGAAAAACTGTTTTTT.

The CDR3 DNA reads as TGTGCCAGCAGCCTCGTTAGCGGCTACGAGCAGTACTTC. This encodes CASSLVSGYEQYF. The chain carries TRBV3-1 (or the pseudogene TRBV3-2) and TRBJ2-7; possible D gene TRBD2, 6 bases. CDR1 is LGHDT, CDR2 YNNKEL, per germline (reference sequence). Trimming removed 4 bases from V and 3 bases from J, with 10 bases in between. The CDR3 sequence is 13 residues long.

V and J are TRBV3-1 (or the pseudogene TRBV3-2) and TRBJ1-6; D is unresolved. The CDR3 runs 11 residues. CDR1 and CDR2 from the germline V gene are LGHDT and YNNKEL (reference sequence). Trimming took off 3 bases at V and 9 bases at J, with 3 bases between the two ends. CDR3 region: CASSQSSPLHF. The CDR3 DNA reads as TGTGCCAGCAGCCAGAGTTCACCCCTCCACTTT.

CDR3 nucleotide sequence: TGCGCCAGCAGCCCTAGTAAAACTAGCGGGAGGGCCTTAGAAGAGACCCAGTACTTC. It codes for CASSPSKTSGRALEETQYF. This chain joins TRBV5-1 and TRBJ2-5; TRBD2 agrees at 13 bases. Germline V gives CDR1 SGHRS, CDR2 YFSETQ. The V segment lost 4 bases and the J segment 3 bases; nucleotides outside the gene matches: 15. CDR3 length: 19 residues.

J is TRBJ2-7 and V is TRBV6-6, with D maybe TRBD1 (6 bases). This CDR3 is 13 amino acids long. Per the germline V gene, CDR1 is MNHNY and CDR2 is SVGAGI (reference sequence). V was trimmed by 6 bases and J by 4 bases, leaving 13 bases between them. CDR3 nucleotides: TGTGCCAGCAGGGGAAGGGGGATATACGAGCAGTACTTC. Protein product: CASRGRGIYEQYF.

This clone was recorded only once. The J gene is TRBJ2-3, the V gene TRBV2; 14 nucleotides line up with TRBD2. The germline V gene has CDR1 SNHLY and CDR2 FYNNEI. V lost 6 bases, J lost 3 bases, and 2 bases stayed unmatched. The CDR3 contains 15 residues. In nucleotides, the CDR3 is TGTGCCAGCAGCCGACTAGCGGGAGGGACAGATACGCAGTATTTT. Its translation: CASSRLAGGTDTQYF.

CDR3 residues: CASSLRQGGLYF. The CDR3 bases are TGTGCCAGCAGCCTACGACAGGGGGGTCTATACTTC. The rearrangement links TRBV5-4 to TRBJ2-7; 9 bases agree with TRBD1. Germline values: CDR1 SGHNT, CDR2 YYREEE (reference sequence). The CDR3 is 12 amino acids. The V and J ends lost 4 bases and 13 bases, in that order; junction bases with no gene match: 9. Looking up the rest from reference TRBV5-4 and TRBJ2-7 gives the full variable domain: ETGVTQSPTHLIKTRGQQVTLRCSSQSGHNTVSWYQQALGQGPQFIFQYYREEENGRGNFPPRFSGLQFPNYSSELNVNALELDDSALYLCASSLRQGGLYFGPGTRLTVT.

The chain is built from TRBV2 and TRBJ2-3, with 7 bases aligning to TRBD2. This CDR3 contains 13 residues. V lost 7 bases to trimming and J lost 4 bases; unmatched junction nucleotides: 5. The germline V gene encodes CDR1 SNHLY and CDR2 FYNNEI. The CDR3 here is CASTGLGADTQYF. CDR3 sequence (DNA): TGTGCCAGCACCGGACTAGGGGCAGATACGCAGTATTTT.

The chain is built from TRBV19 and TRBJ1-6; 7 bases are a match to TRBD1. CDR3 size: 15 residues. Trimming removed 7 bases from V and 7 bases from J; junction bases left unmatched: 10. Germline CDR1 reads LNHDA; CDR2 reads SQIVND (reference sequence). The CDR3 sequence is CASTIRQGKNSPLHF. The CDR3 nucleotides read TGTGCCAGTACCATAAGACAGGGAAAAAATTCACCCCTCCACTTT.

CDR3 bases: TGCGCCAGCAGCCAAGATTCGGGTATCGGAGCTTTCTTT. It yields the protein CASSQDSGIGAFF. The chain combines TRBV4-3 with TRBJ1-1, with D unresolved. In germline, CDR1 is LGHNA, CDR2 YSLEER. V lost 0 bases and J 10 bases, leaving 12 bases between the germline ends. This CDR3 has 13 residues.

This clone was seen just once. The chain's CDR3 is CAWSLSDTQYF. CDR3 coding DNA: TGTGCCTGGAGTCTGTCGGATACGCAGTATTTT. This chain connects TRBV30 to TRBJ2-3; D is ambiguous. CDR1 is GTSNPN, CDR2 SVGIG, per germline (reference sequence). The CDR3 contains 11 residues. V dropped 2 bases and J dropped 6 bases, with 6 bases sitting between them.

This chain connects TRBV4-3 to TRBJ2-1; no definite D call. The CDR3 runs 16 residues. Trimming removed 0 bases at V and 6 bases at J, with 15 bases between. Germline CDR1 LGHNA, CDR2 YSLEER. CDR3 nucleotide sequence: TGCGCCAGCAGCCAAGATTGGAGAACCCTGGGCAATGAGCAGTTCTTC. It codes for CASSQDWRTLGNEQFF.

This clone is a singleton in its sample. The chain combines TRBV5-1 with TRBJ2-3; 11 bases are shared with TRBD2. The CDR3 has 16 residues. Germline V gene sequence: CDR1 SGHRS, CDR2 YFSETQ. J was trimmed by 4 bases and V by 1 base; bases with no gene match: 5. The chain's CDR3 is CASSLYLAGGADTQYF. CDR3 nucleotides: TGCGCCAGCAGCTTGTATCTAGCGGGAGGCGCAGATACGCAGTATTTT.

This clone was counted once. The rearrangement joins TRBV28 to TRBJ2-1; TRBD2 agrees at 8 bases. The V gene's germline CDR1 is MDHEN and CDR2 SYDVKM. J lost 12 bases, V lost 1 base, and 17 bases had no gene match. The CDR3 has 17 residues. The CDR3 here is CASSLFTGGPKGRVQFF. CDR3 bases: TGTGCCAGCAGTTTATTTACGGGAGGGCCGAAGGGGCGTGTGCAGTTCTTC. The variable domain in full, with the rest retrieved from reference TRBV28 and TRBJ2-1, is DVKVTQSSRYLVKRTGEKVFLECVQDMDHENMFWYRQDPGLGLRLIYFSYDVKMKEKGDIPEGYSVSREKKERFSLILESASTNQTSMYLCASSLFTGGPKGRVQFFGPGTRLTVL.

The rearrangement links TRBV18 to TRBJ1-2; 7 nucleotides match TRBD1. The CDR3 is 15 amino acids. V was pared by 5 bases and J by 4 bases, with 10 bases of the junction left unmatched. CDR1 is KGHSH, CDR2 LQKENI, per germline. The CDR3 loop is CASSAGTESGYGYTF. CDR3 sequence (DNA): TGTGCCAGCTCAGCCGGGACAGAGTCTGGCTATGGCTACACCTTC.

Remarks on this clone: Other DNA sequences of this sample code for an identical CDR3. The chain combines TRBV2 with TRBJ2-3; 10 nucleotides match TRBD1. Losses at the gene ends were 2 bases for V and 3 bases for J; bases not matched to a gene: 2. This CDR3 is built from 15 residues. Germline CDR1 and CDR2: SNHLY and FYNNEI. In DNA, the CDR3 is TGTGCCAGCAGTGAACGGACAGGGGGAACAGATACGCAGTATTTT. It codes for CASSERTGGTDTQYF.

V gene TRBV18 combines with J gene TRBJ2-1; D gene uncertain. This CDR3 comprises 13 residues. Deletions cut 6 bases from V and 5 bases from J, with 11 bases between. In germline, CDR1 is KGHSH, CDR2 LQKENI. CDR3: CASSPRVDNEQFF. As DNA, the CDR3 is TGTGCCAGCTCTCCCCGGGTTGACAATGAGCAGTTCTTC.

The gene calls are TRBV15 and TRBJ1-1; TRBD1 might be the D (5 bases). V shed 3 bases and J shed 8 bases, with 13 bases lying between them. CDR1 is LNHNV and CDR2 is YYDKDF in the germline V gene (reference sequence). The CDR3 has 13 residues. The CDR3 protein is CATSSSDRDEAFF. CDR3 sequence (DNA): TGTGCCACCAGCAGTAGTGACAGAGACGAAGCTTTCTTT.

The rearrangement uses TRBV7-9 and TRBJ2-7; the D gene is possibly TRBD1 (7 bases). The CDR3 consists of 16 residues. Trimming stripped 5 bases from V and 0 bases from J, with 17 bases between. The V gene's germline CDR1 is SEHNR and CDR2 FQNEAQ (reference sequence). In nucleotides, the CDR3 is TGTGCCAGCAGCCCGGGGCGGGACAGATTCTCCTACGAGCAGTACTTC. Amino acids: CASSPGRDRFSYEQYF.